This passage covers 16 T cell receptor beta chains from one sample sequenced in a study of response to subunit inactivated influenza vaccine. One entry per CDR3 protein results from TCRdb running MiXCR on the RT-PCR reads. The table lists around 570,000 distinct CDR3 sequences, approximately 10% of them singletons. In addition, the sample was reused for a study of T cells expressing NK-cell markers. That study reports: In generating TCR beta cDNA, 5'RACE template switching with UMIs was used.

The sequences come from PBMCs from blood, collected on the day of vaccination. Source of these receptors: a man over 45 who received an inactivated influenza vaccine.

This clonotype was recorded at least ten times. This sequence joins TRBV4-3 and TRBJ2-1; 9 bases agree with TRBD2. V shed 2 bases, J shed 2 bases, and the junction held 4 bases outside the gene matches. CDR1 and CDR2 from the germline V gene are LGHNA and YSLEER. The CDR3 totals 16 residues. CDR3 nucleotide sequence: TGCGCCAGCAGCCAAAGCCTAGCGGGAACCTACAATGAGCAGTTCTTC. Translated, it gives CASSQSLAGTYNEQFF.

CDR3 nucleotides: TGTGCCAGCAGCCAGAGGACTAGCGGGGCCCCTCGTACCGGGGAGCTGTTTTTT. It specifies CASSQRTSGAPRTGELFF. The rearrangement joins TRBV4-2 to TRBJ2-2; 12 nucleotides match TRBD2. This CDR3 has 18 amino acids. Looked up from germline, CDR1 is LGHNA and CDR2 is YNFKEQ. V was pared by 3 bases and J by 5 bases, with 10 bases of the junction left unmatched.

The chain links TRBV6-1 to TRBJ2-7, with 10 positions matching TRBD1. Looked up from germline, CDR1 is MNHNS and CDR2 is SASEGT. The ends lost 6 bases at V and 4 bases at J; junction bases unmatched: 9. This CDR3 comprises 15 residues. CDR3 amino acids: CASRVRDRGAYEQYF. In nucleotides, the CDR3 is TGTGCCAGCAGGGTCCGGGACAGGGGCGCGTACGAGCAGTACTTC.

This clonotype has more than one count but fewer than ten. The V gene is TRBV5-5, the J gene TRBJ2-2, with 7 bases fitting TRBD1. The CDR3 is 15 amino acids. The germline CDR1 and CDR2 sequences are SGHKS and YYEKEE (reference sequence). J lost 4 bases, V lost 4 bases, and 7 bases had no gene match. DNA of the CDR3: TGTGCCAGCAGCAGTGGGACAGTTTTCACCGGGGAGCTGTTTTTT. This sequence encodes CASSSGTVFTGELFF.

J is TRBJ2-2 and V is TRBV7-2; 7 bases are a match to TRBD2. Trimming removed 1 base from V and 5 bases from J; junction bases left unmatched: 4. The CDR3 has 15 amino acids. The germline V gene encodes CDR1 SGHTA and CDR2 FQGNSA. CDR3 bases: TGTGCCAGCAGCTTAGACGTGGGAGGGACCGGGGAGCTGTTTTTT. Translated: CASSLDVGGTGELFF.

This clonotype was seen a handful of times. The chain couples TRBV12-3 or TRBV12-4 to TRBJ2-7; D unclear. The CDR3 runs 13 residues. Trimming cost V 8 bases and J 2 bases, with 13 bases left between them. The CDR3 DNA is TGTGCCAGCGCGCACGGTTCTCCCTACGAGCAGTACTTC. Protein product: CASAHGSPYEQYF.

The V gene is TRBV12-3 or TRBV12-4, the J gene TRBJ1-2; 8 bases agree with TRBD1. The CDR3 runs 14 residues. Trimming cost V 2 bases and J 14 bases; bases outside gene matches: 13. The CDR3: CASSLSGQDRVSTF. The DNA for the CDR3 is TGTGCCAGCAGTTTAAGTGGGCAGGACAGGGTCAGTACCTTC.

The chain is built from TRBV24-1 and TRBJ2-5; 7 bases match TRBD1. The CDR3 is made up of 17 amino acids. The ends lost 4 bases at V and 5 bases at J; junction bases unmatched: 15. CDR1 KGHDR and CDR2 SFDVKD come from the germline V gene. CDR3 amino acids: CATSDRTDRQGRETQYF. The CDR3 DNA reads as TGTGCCACCAGTGACCGAACCGATAGACAGGGACGCGAGACCCAGTACTTC.

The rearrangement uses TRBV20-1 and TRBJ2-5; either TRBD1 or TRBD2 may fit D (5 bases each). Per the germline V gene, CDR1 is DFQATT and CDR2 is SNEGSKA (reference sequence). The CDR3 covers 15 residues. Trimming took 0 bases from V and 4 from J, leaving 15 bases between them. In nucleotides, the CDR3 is TGCAGTGCTAGAGATCTTCTGGACGGGACAGAGACCCAGTACTTC. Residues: CSARDLLDGTETQYF.

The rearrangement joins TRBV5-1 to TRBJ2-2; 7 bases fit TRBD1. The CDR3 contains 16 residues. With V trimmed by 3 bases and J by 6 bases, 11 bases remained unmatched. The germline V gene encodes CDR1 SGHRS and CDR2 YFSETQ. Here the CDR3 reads CASSYLHQGDAGELFF. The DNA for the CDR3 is TGCGCCAGCAGCTACCTCCATCAGGGGGACGCCGGGGAGCTGTTTTTT. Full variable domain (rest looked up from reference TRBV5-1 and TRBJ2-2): KAGVTQTPRYLIKTRGQQVTLSCSPISGHRSVSWYQQTPGQGLQFLFEYFSETQRNKGNFPGRFSGRQFSNSRSEMNVSTLELGDSALYLCASSYLHQGDAGELFFGEGSRLTVL.

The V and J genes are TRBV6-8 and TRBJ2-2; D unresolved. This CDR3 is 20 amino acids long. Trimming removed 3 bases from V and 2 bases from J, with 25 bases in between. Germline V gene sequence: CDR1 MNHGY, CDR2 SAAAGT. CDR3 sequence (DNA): TGTGCCAGCAGTTATAATTTGTCGCGGCCCCGTCGTGGAAACACCGGGGAGCTGTTTTTT. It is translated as CASSYNLSRPRRGNTGELFF.

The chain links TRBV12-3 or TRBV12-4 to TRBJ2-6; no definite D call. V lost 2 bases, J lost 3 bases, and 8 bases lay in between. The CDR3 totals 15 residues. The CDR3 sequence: CASSLQSFGANVLTF. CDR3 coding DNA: TGTGCCAGCAGTTTACAGAGCTTTGGGGCCAACGTCCTGACTTTC.

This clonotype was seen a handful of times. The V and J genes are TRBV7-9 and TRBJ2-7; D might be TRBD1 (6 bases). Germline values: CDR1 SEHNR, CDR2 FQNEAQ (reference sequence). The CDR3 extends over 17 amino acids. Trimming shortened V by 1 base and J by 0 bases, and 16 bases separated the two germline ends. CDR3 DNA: TGTGCCAGCAGCTTAGTGCCGTATAGGGGGAGCTCCTACGAGCAGTACTTC. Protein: CASSLVPYRGSSYEQYF. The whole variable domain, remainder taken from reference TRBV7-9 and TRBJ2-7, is DTGVSQNPRHKITKRGQNVTFRCDPISEHNRLYWYRQTLGQGPEFLTYFQNEAQLEKSRLLSDRFSAERPKGSFSTLEIQRTEQGDSAMYLCASSLVPYRGSSYEQYFGPGTRLTVT.

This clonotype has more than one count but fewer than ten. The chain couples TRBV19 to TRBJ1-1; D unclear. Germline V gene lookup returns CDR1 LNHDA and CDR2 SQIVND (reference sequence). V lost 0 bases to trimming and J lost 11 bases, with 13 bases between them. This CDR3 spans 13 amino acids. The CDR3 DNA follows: TGTGCCAGTAGTATAGATCGCGCTGGGCGGGCTTTCTTT. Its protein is CASSIDRAGRAFF.

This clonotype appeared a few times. CDR3 nucleotide sequence: TGTGCCAGTAGAAGGGGGAAAGGGTACACTGAAGCTTTCTTT. This gives the protein CASRRGKGYTEAFF. V gene TRBV19 combines with J gene TRBJ1-1, with D perhaps TRBD1 (6 bases). V gave up 6 bases and J gave up 3 bases, with 14 bases separating them. Germline CDR1 reads LNHDA; CDR2 reads SQIVND (reference sequence). This CDR3 contains 14 residues.

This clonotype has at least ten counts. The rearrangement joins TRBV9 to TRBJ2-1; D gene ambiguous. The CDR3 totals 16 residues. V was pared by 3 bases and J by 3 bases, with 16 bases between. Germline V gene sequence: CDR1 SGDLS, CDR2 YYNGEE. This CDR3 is CASSADDGYDYNEQFF. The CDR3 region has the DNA TGTGCCAGCAGCGCAGACGACGGATATGACTACAATGAGCAGTTCTTC.